This T cell receptor (beta chain) was found in a study of glioma-infiltrating T cells after dendritic cell vaccination. About the study: Samples are from glioblastoma patients in Phase I and II dendritic cell vaccine trials.

Generated by immunoSEQ multiplex PCR, the TCRdb table keeps only in-frame clones and is missing some. This sample has 50,000 to 75,000 clones, with about 83% found just once. Time point defined: after dendritic cell vaccination, including at tumor progression/relapse. No glioblastoma patient carried an isocitrate dehydrogenase mutation. CDR3 length: 13 residues. V lost 1 base and J lost 9, with 13 bases in between. Germline V lookup: CDR1 MNHNS, CDR2 SASEGT. With respect to this clone: Its antigen is currently unknown.

General study results and limits: TCR clonality showed no direct relationship with survival. Only a small number of patients had complete blood and tumor samples.

The specimen comprised blood, sampled after dendritic cell vaccination. The TCR sequence derives from a human donor with glioblastoma. The chain joins TRBV6-1 to TRBJ2-7, with no clear D. CDR3 amino acids: CASSEGTWAPQYF. The CDR3 coding sequence is TGTGCCAGCAGTGAAGGTACCTGGGCCCCGCAGTACTTC.